This T cell receptor (beta chain) was captured by sequencing in a study of early T cells in non-severe SARS-CoV-2 infection. TCRdb re-called the 5' RACE reads with MiXCR, one entry per CDR3 protein. The sample yields about 67,000 distinct CDR3 sequences, around a tenth seen once. The TCR originated in an adult who was a healthcare worker with PCR-confirmed SARS-CoV-2 infection or an uninfected control (not recorded which). The source material was whole blood.

In DNA, the CDR3 is TGCGCCAGCAGTGATATCCAGGGGGTCTCCTACGAGCAGTACTTC. Its translation: CASSDIQGVSYEQYF. The genes are TRBV10-1 and TRBJ2-7; 7 bases match TRBD1. With V trimmed by 3 bases and J by 0 bases, 5 bases remained unmatched. This CDR3 comprises 15 residues. The germline V gene encodes CDR1 WNHNN and CDR2 SYGVQD (reference sequence).